Detailed here is one T cell receptor beta chain. The antigen remains unidentified. As processed by the authors: Junction-only immunoSEQ sequences carried no quality scores, so filtering differed. Sequenced by immunoSEQ multiplex PCR; TCRdb stores in-frame clones only, minus some. That table gives V, J and clone size, and the DNA gave D and trimming. The sample contains about 980,000 clones, less than 85% of which appear only once. A CD45RA+ naive subset and a CD45RA-negative memory subset were split from CD4+ cells. Germline V gene sequence: CDR1 SGDLS, CDR2 YYNGEE. Trimming at V came to 0 bases and at J to 0 bases, leaving 9 bases not matched to a gene. The CDR3 is 19 amino acids. This entry belongs to a study of shared clonotypes between healthy human individuals. Study results and limitations: A generally larger estimated richness was seen in naive subsets than in memory subsets.

This receptor was obtained from a man aged 18 to 30 in good health. Sequenced sample: memory CD4+ T cells sorted from blood. Subset meaning: CD45RA-negative fraction. The V gene is TRBV9, the J gene TRBJ2-1, with 10 bases identical to TRBD2. The CDR3 sequence is CASSVEGLAAGTSYNEQFF. CDR3 bases: TGTGCCAGCAGCGTAGAAGGACTAGCGGCAGGAACCTCCTACAATGAGCAGTTCTTC. Combining the CDR3 with reference TRBV9 and TRBJ2-1 gives the whole variable domain DSGVTQTPKHLITATGQRVTLRCSPRSGDLSVYWYQQSLDQGLQFLIQYYNGEERAKGNILERFSAQQFPDLHSELNLSSLELGDSALYFCASSVEGLAAGTSYNEQFFGPGTRLTVL.